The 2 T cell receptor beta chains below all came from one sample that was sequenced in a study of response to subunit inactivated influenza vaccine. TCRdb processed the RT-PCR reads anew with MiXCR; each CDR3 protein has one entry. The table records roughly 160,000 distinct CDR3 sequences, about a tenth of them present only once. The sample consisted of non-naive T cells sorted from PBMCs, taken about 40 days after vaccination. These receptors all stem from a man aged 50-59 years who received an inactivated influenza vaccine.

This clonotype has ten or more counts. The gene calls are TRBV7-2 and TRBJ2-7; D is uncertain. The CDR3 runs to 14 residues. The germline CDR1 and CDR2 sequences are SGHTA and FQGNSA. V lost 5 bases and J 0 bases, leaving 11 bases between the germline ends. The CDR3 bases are TGTGCCAGCAGCCCCAGGTGGGGCTCCTACGAGCAGTACTTC. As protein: CASSPRWGSYEQYF.

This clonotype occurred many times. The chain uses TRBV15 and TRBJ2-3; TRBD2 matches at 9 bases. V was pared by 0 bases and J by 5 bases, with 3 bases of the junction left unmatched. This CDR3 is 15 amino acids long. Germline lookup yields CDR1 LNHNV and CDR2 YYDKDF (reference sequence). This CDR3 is CATSRESLAGDTQYF. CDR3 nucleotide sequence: TGTGCCACCAGCAGAGAATCACTAGCGGGAGATACGCAGTATTTT.